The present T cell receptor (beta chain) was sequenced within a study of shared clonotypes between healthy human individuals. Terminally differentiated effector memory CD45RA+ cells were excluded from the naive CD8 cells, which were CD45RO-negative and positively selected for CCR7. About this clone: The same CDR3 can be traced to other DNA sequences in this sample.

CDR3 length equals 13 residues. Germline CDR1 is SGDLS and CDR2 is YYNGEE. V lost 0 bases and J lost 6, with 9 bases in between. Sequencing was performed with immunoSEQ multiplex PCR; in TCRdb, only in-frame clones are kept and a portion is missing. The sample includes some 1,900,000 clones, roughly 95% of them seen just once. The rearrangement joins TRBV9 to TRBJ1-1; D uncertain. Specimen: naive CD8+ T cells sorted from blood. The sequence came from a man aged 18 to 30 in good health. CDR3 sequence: CASSVVSGAEAFF. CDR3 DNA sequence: TGTGCCAGCAGCGTAGTCTCAGGAGCTGAAGCTTTCTTT.